The present TCR beta chain was sequenced within a study of graft-versus-host responses after intestinal transplantation. About the research overall: Recipients across the board were started on anti-thymocyte globulin induction, then kept on tacrolimus and steroids for two to four years.

The V and J ends lost 4 bases and 7 bases respectively, with 12 bases between them. The CDR3 sequence is 12 residues long. Germline-derived CDR1 and CDR2 are GTSNPN and SVGIG (reference sequence). A word on this clone: Its antigen remains unidentified.

Study outcomes and limitations: Recipient bone marrow held GvH clones, some seen earlier in ileum or blood. Allografts of one patient group, those with graft-donor T cell macrochimerism, had high graft-versus-host to host-versus-graft clonal ratios.

Assay: immunoSEQ multiplex PCR; the TCRdb copy retains only in-frame clones and omits some. The table lists under 75,000 clones, approximately 91% of them singletons. Processing released intraepithelial and lamina propria lymphocytes from the graft tissue. The J gene is TRBJ2-3, the V gene TRBV30; D possibly uses TRBD1 or TRBD2 (5 bases each). The source of this sequence is a human patient who received an intestinal transplant, so some T cells may come from the graft donor. The material sequenced was ileum tissue, taken 350 to 400 days after transplant. The CDR3 bases are TGTGCCTGGAACTGGGGGTCGAATACGCAGTATTTT. This encodes CAWNWGSNTQYF.